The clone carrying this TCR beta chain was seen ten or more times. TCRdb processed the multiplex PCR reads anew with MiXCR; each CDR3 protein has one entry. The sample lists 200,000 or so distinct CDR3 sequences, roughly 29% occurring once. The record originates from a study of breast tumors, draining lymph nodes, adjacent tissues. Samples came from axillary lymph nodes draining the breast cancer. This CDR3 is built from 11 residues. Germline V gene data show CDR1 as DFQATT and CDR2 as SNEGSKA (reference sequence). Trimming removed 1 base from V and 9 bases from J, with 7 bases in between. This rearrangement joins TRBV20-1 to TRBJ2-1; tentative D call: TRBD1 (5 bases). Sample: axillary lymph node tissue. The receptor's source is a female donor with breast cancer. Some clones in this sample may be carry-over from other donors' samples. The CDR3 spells CSARGGPEQFF. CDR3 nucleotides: TGCAGTGCTAGAGGGGGCCCTGAGCAGTTCTTC.